This TCR beta chain stems from a study of molecular identifiers for immune sequencing clone quantification. Each CDR3 protein is one row after TCRdb ran MiXCR on the PCR reads. The profile shows more than 85,000 distinct CDR3 sequences, around 37% of them singletons. This clonotype was seen a few times. CDR1 and CDR2 (germline): SGDLS, YYNGEE. This CDR3 spans 13 amino acids. V was cut by 1 base and J by 0 bases, with 4 bases left in between. This chain links TRBV9 with TRBJ1-1, with D unclear. The sample taken for sequencing was naive CD8+ T cells from blood, with Jurkat cell RNA spiked in. This sample's subset: FACS-sorted CD8+CD4-CCR7+CD45RA+ naive T cells. This clonotype was sampled from a human donor in good health. Some libraries in this study had Jurkat cell RNA spiked in. CDR3 loop: CASSVFVNTEAFF. CDR3 bases: TGTGCCAGCAGCGTATTCGTGAACACTGAAGCTTTCTTT.